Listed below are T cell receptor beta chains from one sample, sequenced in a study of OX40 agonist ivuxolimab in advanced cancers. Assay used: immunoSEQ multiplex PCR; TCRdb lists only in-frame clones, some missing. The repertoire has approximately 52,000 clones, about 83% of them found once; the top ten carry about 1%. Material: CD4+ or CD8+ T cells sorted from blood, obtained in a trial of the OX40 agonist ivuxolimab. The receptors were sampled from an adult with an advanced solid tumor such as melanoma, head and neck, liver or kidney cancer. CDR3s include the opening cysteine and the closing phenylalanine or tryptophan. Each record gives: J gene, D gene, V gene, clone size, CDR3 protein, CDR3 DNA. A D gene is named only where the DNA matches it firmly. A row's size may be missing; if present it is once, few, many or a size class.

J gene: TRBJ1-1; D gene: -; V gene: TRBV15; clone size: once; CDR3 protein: CATSRLRGDTEAFF; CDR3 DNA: TGTGCCACCAGCAGGTTGCGGGGGGACACTGAAGCTTTCTTT
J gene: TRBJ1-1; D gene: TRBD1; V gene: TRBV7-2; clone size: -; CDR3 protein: CASSTSTGVNTEAFF; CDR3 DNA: TGTGCCAGCAGCACCTCGACAGGGGTCAACACTGAAGCTTTCTTT
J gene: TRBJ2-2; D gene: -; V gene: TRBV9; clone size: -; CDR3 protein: CASSVTPDTGELFF; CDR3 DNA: TGTGCCAGCAGCGTAACCCCGGACACCGGGGAGCTGTTTTTT
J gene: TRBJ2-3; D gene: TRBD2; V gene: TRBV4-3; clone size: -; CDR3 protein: CASSQEIRGGSTDTQYF; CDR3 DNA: TGCGCCAGCAGCCAAGAAATACGGGGGGGAAGCACAGATACGCAGTATTTT
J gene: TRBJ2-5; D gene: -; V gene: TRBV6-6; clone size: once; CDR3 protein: CASSGGGVKETQYF; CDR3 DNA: TGTGCCAGCAGTGGGGGGGGCGTAAAAGAGACCCAGTACTTC
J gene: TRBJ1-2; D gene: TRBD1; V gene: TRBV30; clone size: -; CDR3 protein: CAWSGTGTGKTDTF; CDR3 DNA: TGTGCCTGGAGTGGGACTGGGACAGGGAAGACGGACACCTTC
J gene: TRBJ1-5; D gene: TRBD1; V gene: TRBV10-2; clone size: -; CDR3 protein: CASSDQTGGNQPQHF; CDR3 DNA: TGCGCCAGCAGTGATCAGACAGGGGGTAATCAGCCCCAGCATTTT
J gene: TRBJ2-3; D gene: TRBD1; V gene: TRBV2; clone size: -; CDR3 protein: CASSERQGKDTQYF; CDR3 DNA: TGTGCCAGCAGTGAGAGACAGGGAAAAGATACGCAGTATTTT
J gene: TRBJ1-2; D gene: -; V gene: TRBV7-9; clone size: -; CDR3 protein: CASSLETGTNYGYTF; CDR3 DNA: TGTGCCAGCAGCTTAGAAACAGGGACTAACTATGGCTACACCTTC
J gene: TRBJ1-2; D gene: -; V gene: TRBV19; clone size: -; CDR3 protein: CASNLRRGVGFGGYTF; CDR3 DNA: TGTGCCAGTAACCTTCGGCGGGGGGTTGGATTCGGTGGCTACACCTTC
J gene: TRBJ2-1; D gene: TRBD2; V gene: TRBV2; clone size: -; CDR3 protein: CASSEQGRLANEQFF; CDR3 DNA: TGTGCCAGCAGTGAACAGGGTAGACTAGCCAATGAGCAGTTCTTC
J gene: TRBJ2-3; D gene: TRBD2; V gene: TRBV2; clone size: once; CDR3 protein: CASSEVLAGAITDTQYF; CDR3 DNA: TGTGCCAGCAGTGAAGTTTTAGCGGGGGCCATCACAGATACGCAGTATTTT
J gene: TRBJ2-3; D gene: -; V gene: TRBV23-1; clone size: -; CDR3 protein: CASSQSGGSDTQYF; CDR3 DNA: TGCGCCAGCAGTCAATCGGGGGGTTCAGATACGCAGTATTTT
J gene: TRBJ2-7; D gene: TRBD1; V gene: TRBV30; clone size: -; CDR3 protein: CAWSFAYRGRDEQYF; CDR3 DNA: TGTGCCTGGAGCTTTGCTTACAGGGGTCGGGACGAGCAGTACTTC
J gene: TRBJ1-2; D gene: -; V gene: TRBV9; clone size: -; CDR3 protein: CASSPFEGYTF; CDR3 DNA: TGTGCCAGCAGCCCTTTCGAAGGCTACACCTTC
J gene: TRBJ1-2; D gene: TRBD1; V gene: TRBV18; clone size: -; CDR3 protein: CASSPRDRAHGYTF; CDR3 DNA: TGTGCCAGCTCACCAAGGGACAGGGCTCATGGCTACACCTTC
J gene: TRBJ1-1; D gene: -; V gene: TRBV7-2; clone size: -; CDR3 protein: CASSPRNTEAFF; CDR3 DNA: TGTGCCAGCAGTCCCCGGAACACTGAAGCTTTCTTT
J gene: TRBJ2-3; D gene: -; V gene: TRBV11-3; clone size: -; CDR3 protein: CASSPSKLGPTDTQYF; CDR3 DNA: TGTGCCAGCAGCCCATCCAAACTAGGCCCCACAGATACGCAGTATTTT
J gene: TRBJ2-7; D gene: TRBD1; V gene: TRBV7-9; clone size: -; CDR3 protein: CASSPKPGQGLHEQYF; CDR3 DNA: TGTGCCAGCAGCCCCAAACCGGGACAGGGGCTCCACGAGCAGTACTTC
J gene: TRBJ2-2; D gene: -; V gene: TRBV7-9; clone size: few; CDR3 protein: CASSLANSGELFF; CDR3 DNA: TGTGCCAGCAGCTTGGCAAATTCCGGGGAGCTGTTTTTT
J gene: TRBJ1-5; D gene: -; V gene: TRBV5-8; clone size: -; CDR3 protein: CASSFIQLNSNQPQHF; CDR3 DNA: TGTGCCAGCAGCTTCATACAGCTAAATAGCAATCAGCCCCAGCATTTT
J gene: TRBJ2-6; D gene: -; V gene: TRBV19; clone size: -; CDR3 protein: CASSGGRGANVLTF; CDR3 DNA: TGTGCCAGTAGTGGAGGGCGTGGGGCCAACGTCCTGACTTTC
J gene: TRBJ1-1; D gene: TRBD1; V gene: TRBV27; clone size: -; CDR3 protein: CASSWTGRIGNTEAFF; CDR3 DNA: TGTGCCAGCAGTTGGACAGGGCGCATTGGGAACACTGAAGCTTTCTTT
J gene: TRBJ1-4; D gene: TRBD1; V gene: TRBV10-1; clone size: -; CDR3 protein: CASSKPGQNEKLFF; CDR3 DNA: TGCGCCAGCAGTAAACCGGGACAGAATGAAAAACTGTTTTTT
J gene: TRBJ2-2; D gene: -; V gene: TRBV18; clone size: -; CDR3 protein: CASSPTLAGELFF; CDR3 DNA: TGTGCCAGCTCACCCACCCTGGCCGGGGAGCTGTTTTTT
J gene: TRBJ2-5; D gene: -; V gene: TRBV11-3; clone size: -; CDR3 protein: CASSRRGRASETQYF; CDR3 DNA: TGTGCCAGCAGTAGAAGAGGTCGTGCGTCGGAGACCCAGTACTTC
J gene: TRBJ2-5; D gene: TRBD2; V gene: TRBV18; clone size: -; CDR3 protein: CASSPPRTSGETQYF; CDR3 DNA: TGTGCCAGCTCACCACCGAGGACTAGCGGCGAGACCCAGTACTTC